The sequence of this T cell receptor (delta chain) was determined in a study of gamma-delta T cells after stem cell transplantation. TCRdb reran clone calling via CATT on the RT-PCR reads. This table holds about 11,000 delta-chain clones, over 1% found once. Trimming took off 5 bases at V and 2 bases at J, with 17 bases between the two ends. Germline lookup yields CDR1 GEAIGNYY and CDR2 EKD. The CDR3 runs 15 residues. In this sample, this clone turned up a few times. TCRdb's protein, taken from a much larger clone, differs from this DNA's translation at residue 4, likely owing to a read error; the protein displayed comes from the DNA.

Material: gamma-delta T cells. The receptor was derived from a human donor. It is not recorded whose cells these are; they may come from a transplant donor. The chain links TRDV2 to TRDJ1, with a possible D match to TRDD3 (6 bases). The CDR3 region is CACGNVDTRTDKLIF. CDR3 DNA: TGTGCCTGTGGCAACGTCGATACGCGGACCGATAAACTCATCTTT.